Following are 26 T cell receptor beta chains from one sample sequenced in a study of shared clonotypes between healthy human individuals. Here immunoSEQ multiplex PCR was the method, and the copy in TCRdb shows in-frame clones only, minus some. The table lists around 2.1 million clones, approximately 95% of them singletons. The sequenced sample consisted of naive CD4+ T cells sorted from blood. Noted subset: CD45RA+ positively selected. These receptors were obtained from a man younger than 35 in good health.

A word on this clone: The DNA is left out, because the CDR3 cannot be placed on it with certainty; the CDR3 is given as TCRdb lists it. V usage is TRBV21-1 and J usage is TRBJ2-6. TRBV21-1 counts as a pseudogene. The CDR3 spans 15 residues, counting both ends. The CDR3 is CASSKVGSGANVLTF.

J is TRBJ2-1 and V is TRBV6-1, with 10 bases that match TRBD2. Germline V gene lookup returns CDR1 MNHNS and CDR2 SASEGT. V lost 4 bases, J lost 5 bases, and 11 bases stayed unmatched. CDR3 size: 17 residues. The CDR3 DNA reads TGTGCCAGCAGTGGGTGGACTAGCGGAGGGCGGGACAATGAGCAGTTCTTC. Translating it yields CASSGWTSGGRDNEQFF.

Comments on this clone: Compared with germline, one end of the junction differs, possibly owing to a read error. The rearrangement joins TRBV7-9 to TRBJ2-5; D gene unclear. Germline values: CDR1 SEHNR, CDR2 FQNEAQ (reference sequence). The CDR3 is made up of 10 amino acids. The CDR3 spells CASGLETQYF. The CDR3, as DNA: TGTGCCAGCGGCTTAGAGACCCAGTACTTC.

This chain joins TRBV19 and TRBJ2-2; D might be TRBD2 (6 bases). The germline gives CDR1 LNHDA, CDR2 SQIVND (reference sequence). This CDR3 is 15 amino acids long. V lost 5 bases to trimming and J lost 7 bases, with 17 bases between them. As DNA, the CDR3 is TGTGCCAGTAGTCTCCCGGGGGTGATGGTCGGGGAGCTGTTTTTT. It translates to CASSLPGVMVGELFF. The complete variable domain, with remaining parts taken from reference TRBV19 and TRBJ2-2, reads DGGITQSPKYLFRKEGQNVTLSCEQNLNHDAMYWYRQDPGQGLRLIYYSQIVNDFQKGDIAEGYSVSREKKESFPLTVTSAQKNPTAFYLCASSLPGVMVGELFFGEGSRLTVL.

The V gene is TRBV7-4, the J gene TRBJ2-7; the match to TRBD2 covers 10 bases. With V trimmed by 4 bases and J by 11 bases, 26 bases remained unmatched. Per the germline V gene, CDR1 is SGHVT and CDR2 is SQSDAQ. CDR3 length equals 19 residues. This CDR3 is CASSWKGLAGEGWGSVEYF. CDR3 in DNA: TGTGCCAGCAGCTGGAAGGGCCTAGCGGGAGAGGGATGGGGCAGCGTCGAGTACTTC.

On this clone: A read error may produce the germline difference seen at one junction end. V gene TRBV30 combines with J gene TRBJ1-5; D is ambiguous. The CDR3 is made up of 14 amino acids. Per germline, CDR1 GTSNPN and CDR2 SVGIG (reference sequence). The CDR3 is CARSGNSRIVAQHF. DNA of the CDR3: TGTGCCAGGAGTGGAAATTCCCGAATCGTGGCCCAGCATTTT.

The CDR3 sequence is CASSPSTSSFSTDTQYF. CDR3 DNA sequence: TGTGCCAGCAGCCCGTCGACTAGCTCGTTCAGCACAGATACGCAGTATTTT. The chain carries TRBV7-9 and TRBJ2-3, with 7 bases that match TRBD2. Germline V gene data show CDR1 as SEHNR and CDR2 as FQNEAQ (reference sequence). The CDR3 spans 17 residues. V shed 5 bases, J shed 0 bases, and the junction held 11 bases outside the gene matches. Using reference TRBV7-9 and TRBJ2-3 for the parts outside the CDR3, the full variable domain is DTGVSQNPRHKITKRGQNVTFRCDPISEHNRLYWYRQTLGQGPEFLTYFQNEAQLEKSRLLSDRFSAERPKGSFSTLEIQRTEQGDSAMYLCASSPSTSSFSTDTQYFGPGTRLTVL.

This sequence joins TRBV10-3 and TRBJ2-2; 9 positions match TRBD1. The CDR3 covers 14 residues. Germline V CDR1 and CDR2: ENHRY, SYGVKD. V lost 8 bases and J lost 6; bases outside the gene matches: 7. The CDR3 region has the DNA TGTGCCATCCCGGGACAGGGATCGGCCGGGGAGCTGTTTTTT. The encoded protein is CAIPGQGSAGELFF.

A few counts support this clone. This chain joins TRBV10-3 and TRBJ1-2; no reliable D call. CDR1 is ENHRY and CDR2 is SYGVKD in the germline V gene. The CDR3 is 14 residues long. The germline V and J ends were trimmed by 4 bases and 6 bases, with 15 bases remaining between them. CDR3 nucleotide sequence: TGTGCCATCAGTGTGGGTCGGGAGGGTGATGGCTACACCTTC. It translates to CAISVGREGDGYTF.

For this clone: At one of its ends the junction is not consistent with the germline gene, which may arise from a read error. The chain has TRBV7-7 and TRBJ2-6, with no clear D. CDR1 and CDR2 from the germline V gene are SSHAT and FNYEAQ (reference sequence). The CDR3 is made up of 14 amino acids. The CDR3 region has the DNA TGTGCTAGCAGCGAGTTGTCTGGGGCCAACGTCCTGACTTTC. Its translation: CASSELSGANVLTF.

As to this clone: The same CDR3 can be traced to other DNA sequences in this sample. The V call is TRBV5-5, the J call TRBJ1-5; 9 positions match TRBD1. Germline lookup yields CDR1 SGHKS and CDR2 YYEKEE (reference sequence). Trimming at V came to 0 bases and at J to 2 bases, leaving 0 bases not matched to a gene. The CDR3 runs 15 residues. The CDR3 reads CASSLGDRGNQPQHF. CDR3 in DNA: TGTGCCAGCAGCTTGGGGGACAGGGGCAATCAGCCCCAGCATTTT.

The chain combines TRBV30 with TRBJ1-3; D remains unclear. V dropped 0 bases and J dropped 2 bases, with 11 bases sitting between them. The length of the CDR3 is 15 residues. Per germline, CDR1 GTSNPN and CDR2 SVGIG (reference sequence). This CDR3 reads CAWSVRGSAGNTIYF. DNA of the CDR3: TGTGCCTGGAGTGTACGCGGCTCAGCTGGAAACACCATATATTTT.

This chain joins TRBV7-9 and TRBJ2-7; either TRBD1 or TRBD2 may supply D (6 bases each). This CDR3 comprises 16 residues. Looked up from germline, CDR1 is SEHNR and CDR2 is FQNEAQ (reference sequence). Trimming pared 6 bases from V and 0 bases from J, leaving 18 bases between. The CDR3 DNA is TGTGCCAGCAGTAACAGGGCGGGGTTAGGCTCCTACGAGCAGTACTTC. Translating gives CASSNRAGLGSYEQYF. Together with reference TRBV7-9 and TRBJ2-7, the CDR3 gives the full variable domain: DTGVSQNPRHKITKRGQNVTFRCDPISEHNRLYWYRQTLGQGPEFLTYFQNEAQLEKSRLLSDRFSAERPKGSFSTLEIQRTEQGDSAMYLCASSNRAGLGSYEQYFGPGTRLTVT.

This CDR3 is CASSPIRRENTGELFF. CDR3 DNA: TGTGCCAGCTCACCAATTAGAAGGGAGAACACCGGGGAGCTGTTTTTT. V gene TRBV18 combines with J gene TRBJ2-2; D is uncertain. The V and J ends lost 2 bases and 1 base respectively, with 11 bases between them. The CDR3 spans 16 residues. Germline V gene data show CDR1 as KGHSH and CDR2 as LQKENI.

To note about this clone: The junction departs from the called germline gene at one end, perhaps through a read error. This chain uses TRBV7-7 with TRBJ2-5; 10 nucleotides agree with TRBD2. Per the germline V gene, CDR1 is SSHAT and CDR2 is FNYEAQ (reference sequence). The CDR3 totals 16 residues. CDR3 nucleotide sequence: TGTGCTAGCAGCTTAGGGCTAGCGGGAGCATGGGAGACCCAGTACTTC. Translated, it gives CASSLGLAGAWETQYF.

The genes are TRBV6-1 and TRBJ1-5; TRBD1 is a possible D gene (5 bases). The V end was cut by 4 bases, the J end by 1 base, with 17 bases between. Germline V lookup: CDR1 MNHNS, CDR2 SASEGT. The CDR3 sequence is 17 residues long. The CDR3 nucleotides read TGTGCCAGCAGTGGCCAGAGGGGTAGTATGAGCAATCAGCCCCAGCATTTT. It specifies CASSGQRGSMSNQPQHF.

The V gene is TRBV2, the J gene TRBJ1-6; D call uncertain. V was pared by 6 bases and J by 3 bases, with 12 bases between. CDR3 size: 15 residues. CDR1 and CDR2 (germline): SNHLY, FYNNEI. CDR3 bases: TGTGCCAGCAGGGATTTAGATATCTATAATTCACCCCTCCACTTT. Translated: CASRDLDIYNSPLHF.

The count of this clone is one. The chain is built from TRBV9 and TRBJ2-2; TRBD2 might be the D (5 bases). Trimming cost V 9 bases and J 1 base, with 10 bases left between them. Germline assignment: CDR1 SGDLS and CDR2 YYNGEE. The CDR3 length is 13 residues. In nucleotides, the CDR3 is TGTGCCACGGGGTCCCTGAACACCGGGGAGCTGTTTTTT. Translating gives CATGSLNTGELFF.

The V and J genes are TRBV5-4 and TRBJ1-1; a weak D match, TRBD1 (6 bases). V dropped 4 bases and J dropped 0 bases, with 10 bases sitting between them. CDR3 length: 14 residues. Germline values: CDR1 SGHNT, CDR2 YYREEE (reference sequence). In DNA form, the CDR3 reads TGTGCCAGCAGCCCCCAGGGGATGAACACTGAAGCTTTCTTT. Translated, it gives CASSPQGMNTEAFF.

This chain connects TRBV27 to TRBJ2-7; no definite D call. Deletions cut 2 bases from V and 3 bases from J, with 8 bases between. Germline V gene data show CDR1 as MNHEY and CDR2 as SMNVEV (reference sequence). This CDR3 is 13 amino acids long. The CDR3 DNA reads TGTGCCAGCAGTTTAGAGAGGTTCTACGAGCAGTACTTC. The encoded protein is CASSLERFYEQYF.

This clone appeared a few times. The chain has TRBV5-4 and TRBJ2-1; D not certain. In germline, CDR1 is SGHNT, CDR2 YYREEE (reference sequence). The CDR3 extends over 14 amino acids. The V gene lost 2 bases and the J gene lost 6 bases, with 12 bases spanning the gap. This CDR3 is CASSFIDASNEQFF. The CDR3 DNA follows: TGTGCCAGCAGCTTCATCGACGCTAGCAATGAGCAGTTCTTC.

About this clone itself: Other nucleotide sequences from this sample produce the same CDR3. This chain links TRBV28 with TRBJ1-2; D is unresolved. The germline V gene encodes CDR1 MDHEN and CDR2 SYDVKM. CDR3 length: 13 amino acids. Trimming cost V 2 bases and J 0 bases, with 4 bases left between them. CDR3 loop: CASSLDSNYGYTF. CDR3 nucleotide sequence: TGTGCCAGCAGTTTAGACTCTAACTATGGCTACACCTTC.

J is TRBJ2-1 and V is TRBV5-1, with 15 bases fitting TRBD2. In germline, CDR1 is SGHRS, CDR2 YFSETQ. The CDR3 extends over 15 amino acids. The ends lost 5 bases at V and 6 bases at J; junction bases unmatched: 3. CDR3 DNA sequence: TGCGCCAGCAGACCGGGACTAGCGGGGGGCAATGAGCAGTTCTTC. Translated: CASRPGLAGGNEQFF.

The rearrangement links TRBV19 to TRBJ1-5, with 8 positions matching TRBD1. CDR1 is LNHDA, CDR2 SQIVND, per germline (reference sequence). The V segment lost 7 bases and the J segment 0 bases; nucleotides outside the gene matches: 5. The CDR3 covers 15 residues. The DNA of the CDR3 is TGTGCCAGTAAACGGACAGGGCTTAGCAATCAGCCCCAGCATTTT. Translated, it gives CASKRTGLSNQPQHF.

Remarks on this clone: Other DNA sequences from this sample encode an identical CDR3 as well. The chain joins TRBV11-2 to TRBJ2-7, with D tentatively TRBD1 (5 bases). The germline CDR1 and CDR2 sequences are SGHAT and FQNNGV. V was cut by 1 base and J by 6 bases, with 10 bases left in between. CDR3 length: 13 amino acids. The CDR3 spells CASSLVGAAEQYF. The CDR3, as DNA: TGTGCCAGCAGCTTAGTAGGGGCCGCCGAGCAGTACTTC.

This sequence joins TRBV11-2 and TRBJ2-7; D is perhaps TRBD1 (6 bases). CDR1 is SGHAT, CDR2 FQNNGV, per germline. Trimming removed 5 bases at V and 6 bases at J, with 17 bases between. This CDR3 region has 14 residues. The chain's CDR3 is CASSLNRVPGEQYF. Written as DNA, the CDR3 is TGTGCCAGCAGCCTAAACAGGGTCCCCGGCGAGCAGTACTTC. The full variable domain, completed using reference TRBV11-2 and TRBJ2-7, is EAGVAQSPRYKIIEKRQSVAFWCNPISGHATLYWYQQILGQGPKLLIQFQNNGVVDDSQLPKDRFSAERLKGVDSTLKIQPAKLEDSAVYLCASSLNRVPGEQYFGPGTRLTVT.